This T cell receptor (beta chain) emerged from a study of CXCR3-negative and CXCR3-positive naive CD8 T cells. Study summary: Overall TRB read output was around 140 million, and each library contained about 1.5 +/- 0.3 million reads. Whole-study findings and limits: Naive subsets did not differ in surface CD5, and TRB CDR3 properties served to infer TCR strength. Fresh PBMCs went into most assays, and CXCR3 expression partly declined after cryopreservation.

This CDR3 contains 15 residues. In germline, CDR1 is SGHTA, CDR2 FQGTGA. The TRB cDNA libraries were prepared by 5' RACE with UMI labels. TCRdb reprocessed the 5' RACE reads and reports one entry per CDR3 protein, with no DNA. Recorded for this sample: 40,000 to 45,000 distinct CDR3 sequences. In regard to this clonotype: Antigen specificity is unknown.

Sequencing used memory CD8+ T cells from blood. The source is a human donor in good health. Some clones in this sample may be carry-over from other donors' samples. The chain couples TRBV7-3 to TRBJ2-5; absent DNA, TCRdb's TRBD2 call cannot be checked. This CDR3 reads CASSSLVGAGETQYF.